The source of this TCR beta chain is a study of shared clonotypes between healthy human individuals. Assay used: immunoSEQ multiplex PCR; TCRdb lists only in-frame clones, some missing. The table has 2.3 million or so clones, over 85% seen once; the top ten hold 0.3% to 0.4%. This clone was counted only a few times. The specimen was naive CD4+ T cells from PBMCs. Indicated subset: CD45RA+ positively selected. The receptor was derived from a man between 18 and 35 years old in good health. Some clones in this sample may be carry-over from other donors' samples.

CDR3 loop: CAWTGTNSNTGELFF. The CDR3 region has the DNA TGTGCCTGGACAGGGACAAATTCGAACACCGGGGAGCTGTTTTTT. V and J are TRBV30 and TRBJ2-2; maybe TRBD1 (6 bases). V gave up 4 bases and J gave up 0 bases, with 12 bases separating them. In germline, CDR1 is GTSNPN, CDR2 SVGIG (reference sequence). This CDR3 spans 15 amino acids. The variable domain in full, completed from reference TRBV30 and TRBJ2-2, reads SQTIHQWPATLVQPVGSPLSLECTVEGTSNPNLYWYRQAAGRGLQLLFYSVGIGQISSEVPQNLSASRPQDRQFILSSKKLLLSDSGFYLCAWTGTNSNTGELFFGEGSRLTVL.